The clone carrying this T cell receptor beta chain was observed a few times. This record comes from a study of T cells in Graves' hyperthyroidism and ophthalmopathy. The CDR3 length is 15 residues. Using RNA transcripts as the source, TCR beta CDR3 regions were amplified. Researchers ran a first-round RT-PCR on the TCR CDR3 using the HTBI primer set. TCRdb re-analysed the multiplex PCR reads in MiXCR, keeping a single row per CDR3 protein. Of under 300,000 distinct CDR3 sequences detected, roughly 15% appear once; the ten largest clones hold 6.5% to 10%. The V call is TRBV3-2, the J call TRBJ2-7; the table's TRBD1 call for D was not verified on the DNA. TRBV3-2 is listed as a pseudogene. The sample comprised blood. This receptor was taken from a young woman with Graves' hyperthyroidism that later progressed to Graves' ophthalmopathy. The DNA for the CDR3 is TGTGCCAGCAGCCCCCGGGACGCCAGCTCCTACGAGCAGTACTTC. Its translation: CASSPRDASSYEQYF.